This is a list of T cell receptor beta chains from one sample in a study of CD8+CD57+ T cells in acquired aplastic anemia. Each CDR3 protein gets one entry after TCRdb re-called the reads with MiXCR. The table has roughly 240,000 distinct CDR3 sequences, around half seen once; the top ten hold 6.5% to 10%. The source material was sorted CD4+, CD8+, or CD8+CD57+ T cells (not recorded which) from PBMCs. These receptors were taken from a human donor with aplastic anemia. CDR3s include the opening cysteine and the closing phenylalanine or tryptophan. D genes are given only for firm matches. Clone size, where shown, is once, few, many, or a class for clones that have expanded.

J gene | clone size | D gene | V gene | CDR3 protein | CDR3 DNA
TRBJ2-3 | - | TRBD2 | TRBV7-9 | CASSQDGASGITQYF | TGCGCCAGCAGCCAAGATGGAGCCAGCGGGATTACGCAGTATTTT
TRBJ1-6 | - | - | TRBV2 | CASMLAGGSPLHF | TGTGCCAGCATGCTAGCGGGAGGGTCACCCCTCCACTTT
TRBJ1-3 | - | - | TRBV7-9 | CASSLRGGTGNTIYF | TGTGCCAGCAGCTTAAGAGGGGGAACTGGAAACACCATATATTTT
TRBJ2-1 | many | - | TRBV7-9 | CASSSRVRDEQFF | TGTGCCAGCAGCTCCCGAGTCAGGGATGAGCAGTTCTTC
TRBJ1-1 | many | - | TRBV25-1 | CASSESSSRAEAFF | TGTGCCAGCAGTGAAAGCAGTTCTAGGGCTGAAGCTTTCTTT
TRBJ2-7 | - | - | TRBV19 | CASSSRDFTYEQYF | TGTGCCAGCAGTTCCAGGGATTTTACCTACGAGCAGTACTTC
TRBJ1-2 | - | TRBD1 | TRBV7-9 | CASSFSQGLDTF | TGTGCCAGCAGCTTCTCACAGGGGTTAGACACCTTC
TRBJ2-7 | - | TRBD1 | TRBV7-7 | CASSLDQGQGQYEQYF | TGTGCTAGCAGCTTAGATCAGGGACAGGGGCAGTACGAGCAGTACTTC
TRBJ2-7 | - | - | TRBV7-9 | CASSPSSGSLAEQYF | TGTGCCAGCAGCCCCTCGAGTGGGAGCCTAGCCGAGCAGTACTTC
TRBJ2-7 | - | TRBD2 | TRBV20-1 | CSARDVRTSGGLYEQYF | TGCAGTGCTAGAGATGTGAGGACTAGCGGGGGACTTTACGAGCAGTACTTC
TRBJ2-1 | - | - | TRBV9 | CASSAGTSYNEQFF | TGTGCCAGCAGCGCAGGAACGTCCTACAATGAGCAGTTCTTC
TRBJ2-3 | many | - | TRBV30 | CAWSQGLSTDTQYF | TGTGCCTGGTCTCAGGGACTTAGCACAGATACGCAGTATTTT
TRBJ1-4 | - | - | TRBV19 | CASSTTGPGELFF | TGTGCCAGTAGTACGACGGGGCCAGGGGAACTGTTTTTT
TRBJ2-1 | - | TRBD1 | TRBV25-1 | CARGGHEQFF | TGTGCCAGAGGGGGCCATGAGCAGTTCTTC
TRBJ2-1 | - | TRBD2 | TRBV6-2/TRBV6-3 | CASRIAGNNEQFF | TGTGCCAGCAGGATAGCGGGGAACAATGAGCAGTTCTTC
TRBJ2-1 | - | - | TRBV27 | CASGASGGTYNEQFF | TGTGCCAGCGGGGCCTCTGGCGGTACCTACAATGAGCAGTTCTTC
TRBJ2-6 | - | - | TRBV2 | CANSVPDRYSGANVLTF | TGTGCCAACAGCGTACCCGACAGGTACTCTGGGGCCAACGTCCTGACTTTC
TRBJ2-1 | - | - | TRBV28 | CASSLTNEQFF | TGTGCCAGCAGTTTAACCAATGAGCAGTTCTTC
TRBJ1-3 | many | - | TRBV10-3 | CAIQRGLGNTIYF | TGTGCCATCCAGAGGGGTCTGGGAAACACCATATATTTT
TRBJ2-1 | - | - | TRBV12-3/TRBV12-4 | CASSYPGVPGYNEQFF | TGTGCCAGCAGTTACCCAGGGGTCCCGGGGTACAATGAGCAGTTCTTC
TRBJ1-3 | - | TRBD1 | TRBV9 | CASSVGGGATGGDTIYF | TGTGCCAGCAGCGTAGGAGGGGGCGCAACCGGCGGGGACACCATATATTTT
TRBJ2-5 | - | - | TRBV18 | CASSPEYQETQYF | TGTGCCAGCTCACCGGAGTACCAAGAGACCCAGTACTTC